Listed here are 15 T cell receptor beta chains from one sample, sequenced in a study of blood T cell repertoires in COVID-19. Repertoires were generated with immunoSEQ multiplex PCR, while TCRdb's copy carries only in-frame clones and drops some. The repertoire holds 200,000 to 250,000 clones, with more than 65% as singletons. The sample taken for sequencing was peripheral blood. The receptors derive from a man in his fifties with active or convalescent COVID-19.

This chain joins TRBV4-3 and TRBJ1-3; tentative D call: TRBD1 (6 bases). The V gene lost 0 bases and the J gene lost 0 bases, with 24 bases spanning the gap. The germline CDR1 and CDR2 sequences are LGHNA and YSLEER. The CDR3 extends over 21 amino acids. In DNA form, the CDR3 reads TGCGCCAGCAGCCAAGAAAGAGTCTCCGGGACATCTCCCCTCTCTGGAAACACCATATATTTT. This encodes CASSQERVSGTSPLSGNTIYF.

This clone was observed a single time. This chain links TRBV7-9 with TRBJ1-2, with 8 nucleotides matching TRBD1. V shed 1 base and J 3 bases; nucleotides not matched to a gene: 1. The germline V gene encodes CDR1 SEHNR and CDR2 FQNEAQ (reference sequence). CDR3 length: 14 residues. The CDR3: CASSLDRGYYGYTF. The CDR3 nucleotides are TGTGCCAGCAGCTTAGACAGGGGGTACTATGGCTACACCTTC.

The chain's CDR3 is CSVRQGATGELFF. In DNA form, the CDR3 reads TGCAGCGTTCGACAGGGGGCAACCGGGGAGCTGTTTTTT. The chain uses TRBV29-1 and TRBJ2-2; 10 nucleotides line up with TRBD1. The CDR3 consists of 13 residues. The J segment lost 5 bases and the V segment lost 5 bases, leaving 2 bases of the junction unmatched. CDR1 SQVTM and CDR2 ANQGSEA come from the germline V gene.

The chain couples TRBV5-1 to TRBJ1-4; tentatively, D is TRBD1 (5 bases). CDR3 length equals 16 residues. Germline CDR1 is SGHRS and CDR2 is YFSETQ. Trimming pared 0 bases from V and 0 bases from J, leaving 9 bases between. CDR3 residues: CASSLDGHATNEKLFF. CDR3 bases: TGCGCCAGCAGCTTGGATGGACACGCAACTAATGAAAAACTGTTTTTT.

The chain is built from TRBV3-1 (or the pseudogene TRBV3-2) and TRBJ2-1, with D possibly being TRBD2 (6 bases). The CDR3 is made up of 17 amino acids. The V end lost 0 bases, the J end lost 0 bases, and 12 bases lay between the germline ends. From germline, CDR1 is LGHDT and CDR2 YNNKEL (reference sequence). The CDR3 is CASSQELRRGSYNEQFF. CDR3 nucleotides: TGTGCCAGCAGCCAAGAGTTAAGGCGGGGCTCCTACAATGAGCAGTTCTTC.

In its sample, this clone was seen a few times. V is TRBV7-2 and J is TRBJ2-3; the D is unclear. CDR1 is SGHTA and CDR2 is FQGNSA in the germline V gene. This CDR3 region has 11 residues. The V end was cut by 5 bases, the J end by 2 bases, with 2 bases between. Here the CDR3 reads CASSLTDTQYF. CDR3 nucleotides: TGTGCCAGCAGCCTCACAGATACGCAGTATTTT.

V gene TRBV18 combines with J gene TRBJ2-1, with 11 nucleotides matching TRBD1. Per the germline V gene, CDR1 is KGHSH and CDR2 is LQKENI. CDR3 length: 16 residues. J gave up 7 bases and V 3 bases, and 8 bases lay outside the gene matches. The CDR3 here is CASSPEGDRGANEQFF. Here the CDR3 DNA reads TGTGCCAGCTCACCCGAGGGGGACAGGGGGGCGAATGAGCAGTTCTTC.

This clone was observed once. The V gene is TRBV27, the J gene TRBJ1-6; TRBD1 matches 11 bases. Per germline, CDR1 MNHEY and CDR2 SMNVEV (reference sequence). The ends lost 4 bases at V and 10 bases at J; junction bases unmatched: 12. The CDR3 is 17 residues long. This CDR3 is CASSSPGQGGLVSPLHF. Written as DNA, the CDR3 is TGTGCCAGCAGTTCCCCGGGACAGGGGGGGCTAGTGTCACCCCTCCACTTT.

V is TRBV5-5 and J is TRBJ1-2, with D possibly being TRBD1 (6 bases). Trimming removed 1 base from V and 8 bases from J, with 12 bases in between. This CDR3 spans 13 amino acids. Germline V gene sequence: CDR1 SGHKS, CDR2 YYEKEE (reference sequence). The CDR3 loop is CASSLTGQRGYTF. CDR3 in DNA: TGTGCCAGCAGCTTGACAGGGCAAAGGGGCTACACCTTC.

This clone came up a few times. The CDR3 sequence is CASRGPASQETQYF. The DNA for the CDR3 is TGTGCCAGCAGGGGGCCGGCCTCCCAAGAGACCCAGTACTTC. The genes are TRBV7-2 and TRBJ2-5, with a possible D match to TRBD1 (5 bases). Trimming removed 6 bases at V and 1 base at J, with 12 bases between. The germline CDR1 and CDR2 sequences are SGHTA and FQGNSA. This CDR3 region has 14 residues.

The rearrangement links TRBV9 to TRBJ2-3, with no clear D. V dropped 4 bases and J dropped 3 bases, with 12 bases sitting between them. The CDR3 spans 14 residues. The germline gives CDR1 SGDLS, CDR2 YYNGEE. The CDR3 DNA reads TGTGCCAGCAGCCCCGGCGTGACAACAGATACGCAGTATTTT. Protein: CASSPGVTTDTQYF.

The chain combines TRBV24-1 with TRBJ2-1, with 13 bases fitting TRBD2. The CDR3 has 17 residues. Germline values: CDR1 KGHDR, CDR2 SFDVKD. With V trimmed by 2 bases and J by 3 bases, 3 bases remained unmatched. CDR3 bases: TGTGCCACCAGTGATTACGGACTAGCGGGGGACTACAATGAGCAGTTCTTC. Translation gives CATSDYGLAGDYNEQFF.

This clone was recorded once. V gene TRBV21-1 combines with J gene TRBJ2-5; the table's D call TRBD1 went unverified against the DNA. TRBV21-1 is described as a pseudogene. This CDR3 spans 16 amino acids. CDR3 amino acids: CASSKVKTGRGETQYF. CDR3 nucleotides: TGTGCCAGCAGCAAAGTGAAAACAGGGCGAGGGGAGACCCAGTACTTC.

This clone came up a few times. This chain links TRBV5-1 with TRBJ2-3, with 12 bases matching TRBD2. This CDR3 is 16 amino acids long. With 1 base clipped from V and 7 bases from J, the junction kept 7 bases outside the gene matches. Germline CDR1 SGHRS, CDR2 YFSETQ. The CDR3 protein is CASSLLAGGRGNTQYF. The CDR3, as DNA: TGCGCCAGCAGCTTGCTAGCGGGAGGGCGGGGAAATACGCAGTATTTT.

The V call is TRBV18, the J call TRBJ2-7; TRBD2 aligns across 8 bases. V lost 1 base and J lost 7; bases outside the gene matches: 6. From germline, CDR1 is KGHSH and CDR2 LQKENI. This CDR3 is built from 14 residues. Here the CDR3 reads CASSPLPGGREQYV. The CDR3 region has the DNA TGTGCCAGCTCACCACTTCCGGGGGGGCGAGAGCAGTACGTC.